A selection of T cell receptor beta chains follows, all from one sample in a study of T cell responses to AZD1222 COVID-19 vaccine. Using immunoSEQ multiplex PCR, the repertoire was profiled, and TCRdb retains in-frame clones only, with some absent. The sample yields 110,000 to 150,000 clones, roughly 91% seen once. The sample here was peripheral blood, taken 28 days after the second AZD1222 dose. The receptor source for this set is an adult who received the AZD1222 COVID-19 vaccine. Each CDR3 is given with its conserved first and last residue. D genes are given only for firm matches. The listing skips clone size in some rows; elsewhere it reads once, few, many or a size class.

d_gene	abundance	j_gene	v_gene	CDR3aa	CDR3nt
TRBD1	once	TRBJ1-2	TRBV28	CASRTGTGRANYGYTF	TGTGCCAGCAGAACCGGGACAGGGCGGGCTAACTATGGCTACACCTTC
NA	NA	TRBJ2-3	TRBV6-5	CASRGLGSTDTQYF	TGTGCCAGCAGGGGGCTAGGTAGCACAGATACGCAGTATTTT
NA	NA	TRBJ2-3	TRBV11-3	CASSLGRGAADTQYF	TGTGCCAGCAGCTTAGGTCGGGGGGCCGCAGATACGCAGTATTTT
NA	NA	TRBJ1-1	TRBV30	CAWFGRVGNTEAFF	TGTGCCTGGTTCGGCAGGGTCGGGAACACTGAAGCTTTCTTT
NA	once	TRBJ2-7	TRBV5-8	CASSATYEQYF	TGTGCCAGCAGCGCCACCTACGAGCAGTACTTC
NA	NA	TRBJ2-3	TRBV19	CASSRLEGFTDTQYF	TGTGCCAGTAGTCGTCTCGAAGGCTTCACAGATACGCAGTATTTT
NA	NA	TRBJ1-3	TRBV19	CAGRASGTEGNTIYF	TGTGCCGGGAGGGCTTCCGGCACAGAAGGAAACACCATATATTTT
TRBD2	NA	TRBJ2-2	TRBV7-2	CASSLRGQRGGSGTGELFF	TGTGCCAGCAGCTTAAGAGGGCAGCGGGGCGGCAGTGGCACCGGGGAGCTGTTTTTT
NA	NA	TRBJ2-1	TRBV5-1	CASSPDGSSYNEQFF	TGCGCCAGCAGCCCGGACGGAAGCTCCTACAATGAGCAGTTCTTC
NA	NA	TRBJ1-1	TRBV7-3	CASSITEGRTEAFF	TGTGCCAGCAGCATAACAGAGGGGCGCACTGAAGCTTTCTTT
NA	NA	TRBJ2-3	TRBV7-9	CASSLLRLISDTQYF	TGTGCCAGCAGCTTGCTCAGGCTAATTTCAGATACGCAGTATTTT
NA	NA	TRBJ1-5	TRBV2	CASSEELGRQPQHF	TGTGCCAGCAGTGAAGAATTAGGGCGACAGCCCCAGCATTTT
NA	NA	TRBJ2-5	TRBV30	CAWRNEGGRETQYF	TGTGCCTGGAGAAACGAGGGGGGAAGGGAGACCCAGTACTTC
NA	NA	TRBJ2-5	TRBV5-1	CASSLQGIGETQYF	TGCGCCAGCAGCCTCCAGGGAATTGGCGAGACCCAGTACTTC
NA	NA	TRBJ1-1	TRBV29-1	CSAPRGSSDTEAFF	TGCAGCGCCCCCCGGGGATCGAGCGACACTGAAGCTTTCTTT
NA	once	TRBJ2-2	TRBV24-1	CATSDRGGQRSTGELFF	TGTGCCACCAGTGACCGCGGTGGGCAGAGGAGCACCGGGGAGCTGTTTTTT
TRBD1	NA	TRBJ1-3	TRBV30	CAWDRGVSGNTIYF	TGTGCCTGGGACAGGGGGGTCTCTGGAAACACCATATATTTT
NA	NA	TRBJ1-1	TRBV28	CASSWEGREAFF	TGTGCCAGCAGTTGGGAAGGGCGAGAAGCTTTCTTT
TRBD1	NA	TRBJ1-1	TRBV5-1	CASSKTLTQGMNTEAFF	TGCGCCAGCAGCAAGACTTTAACACAGGGGATGAACACTGAAGCTTTCTTT
TRBD1	NA	TRBJ2-7	TRBV19	CASSTGTGKYEQYF	TGTGCCAGTAGTACCGGGACAGGGAAATACGAGCAGTACTTC
NA	NA	TRBJ1-2	TRBV19	CASRMDDFVGYTF	TGTGCCAGTAGAATGGACGACTTCGTTGGCTACACCTTC
TRBD1	NA	TRBJ1-5	TRBV7-9	CASSLVGRGPQPQHF	TGTGCCAGCAGCTTAGTGGGCAGGGGGCCTCAGCCCCAGCATTTT
NA	NA	TRBJ2-2	TRBV29-1	CSVVRAESNTGELFF	TGCAGCGTTGTTAGGGCGGAGTCAAACACCGGGGAGCTGTTTTTT
NA	NA	TRBJ2-7	TRBV5-6	CASRFPGVGEQYF	TGTGCCAGCAGATTCCCAGGGGTCGGCGAGCAGTACTTC
NA	NA	TRBJ1-2	TRBV5-8	CASSLRQGGGYTF	TGTGCCAGCAGCTTGAGGCAGGGTGGCGGCTACACCTTC
NA	NA	TRBJ1-4	TRBV19	CASKDEGRGEKLFF	TGTGCCAGTAAGGATGAGGGCCGGGGTGAAAAACTGTTTTTT
NA	NA	TRBJ2-5	TRBV2	CASRPGRGQETQYF	TGTGCCAGCCGGCCCGGGCGAGGCCAAGAGACCCAGTACTTC
NA	NA	TRBJ1-3	TRBV24-1	CATSERTPSGNTIYF	TGTGCCACCAGTGAACGGACACCCTCTGGAAACACCATATATTTT
TRBD1	NA	TRBJ1-1	TRBV6-5	CAIPGQGARYTEAFF	TGTGCCATTCCGGGACAGGGGGCTAGGTACACTGAAGCTTTCTTT
NA	NA	TRBJ1-4	TRBV11-2	CASSLSGGGSNEKLFF	TGTGCCAGCAGCCTGAGTGGGGGGGGCTCTAATGAAAAACTGTTTTTT
NA	NA	TRBJ1-2	TRBV19	CASSKEGRGYGYTF	TGTGCCAGTAGTAAGGAGGGAAGGGGGTATGGCTACACCTTC
TRBD1	NA	TRBJ2-5	TRBV29-1	CSARTGVETQYF	TGCAGCGCTAGGACAGGGGTAGAGACCCAGTACTTC
NA	NA	TRBJ1-1	TRBV25-1	CASSQGSEAFF	TGTGCCAGCAGTCAAGGTAGTGAAGCTTTCTTT
TRBD2	NA	TRBJ2-2	TRBV10-3	CAISRTAGAGELFF	TGTGCCATCAGTCGGACAGCGGGAGCCGGGGAGCTGTTTTTT
TRBD2	NA	TRBJ2-1	TRBV7-3	CASSFGSSGGGEQFF	TGTGCCAGCAGCTTCGGGAGTAGCGGGGGCGGTGAGCAGTTCTTC
TRBD2	once	TRBJ2-2	TRBV10-1	CASSGLAGDTGELFF	TGCGCCAGCAGTGGCCTAGCGGGGGACACCGGGGAGCTGTTTTTT